This T cell receptor beta chain derives from a study of Ad26.COV2.S vaccination and SARS-CoV-2 variants. Study at large: Enrollment placed the donor in the COV1001 Ad26.COV2.S trial arm. Each vaccinee took Ad26.COV2.S intramuscularly, once or twice 56 days apart. The study, taken as a whole, reports: Non-spike TCR breadth showed similarity between vaccine and placebo recipients.

TCRdb's table, derived via immunoSEQ multiplex PCR, lists solely in-frame clones and lacks some. The table records 440,000 or so clones, about nine tenths of them present only once. Treatment: 15 to 20 received Ad26.COV2.S at low or high dose, single or two shots; five or six received placebo; per-sample allocation not given. Sampling took place 63 days after the first vaccine or placebo injection. What was given as vaccine was an Ad26 vector encoding Wuhan-strain SARS-CoV-2 spike. J was trimmed by 7 bases and V by 4 bases; bases with no gene match: 10. CDR1 is SGHRS, CDR2 YFSETQ, per germline. This CDR3 has 16 amino acids. As to this clone: Its antigen is currently unknown.

The source of this sequence is a person aged 18-60 years who received the Ad26.COV2.S COVID-19 vaccine or a placebo. The V gene is TRBV5-1, the J gene TRBJ1-6, with 8 bases lining up with TRBD1. This sample comprised peripheral blood, obtained in a trial of Ad26.COV2.S vaccine versus placebo. The CDR3 loop reads CASSPTPRGLNSPLHF. DNA of the CDR3: TGCGCCAGCAGCCCAACCCCCAGGGGGCTAAATTCACCCCTCCACTTT.